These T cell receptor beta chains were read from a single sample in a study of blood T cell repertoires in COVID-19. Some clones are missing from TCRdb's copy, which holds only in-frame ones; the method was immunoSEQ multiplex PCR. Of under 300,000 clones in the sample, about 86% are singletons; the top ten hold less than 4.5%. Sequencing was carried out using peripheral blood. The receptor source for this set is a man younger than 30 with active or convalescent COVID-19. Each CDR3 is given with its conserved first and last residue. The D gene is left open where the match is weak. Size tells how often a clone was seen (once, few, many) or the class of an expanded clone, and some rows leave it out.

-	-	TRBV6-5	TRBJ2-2	TGTGCCAGCAGCTACGCGGGACTGCCAAACACCGGGGAGCTGTTTTTT	CASSYAGLPNTGELFF
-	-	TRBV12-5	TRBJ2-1	TGTGCTAGTGCTGTAGGGGTTCGTAATGAGCAGTTCTTC	CASAVGVRNEQFF
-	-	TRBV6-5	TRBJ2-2	TGTGCCAGCAGCCAATGGGGCGCAGAAAGGAGGGAGCTGTTTTTT	CASSQWGAERRELFF
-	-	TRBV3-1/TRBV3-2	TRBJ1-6	TGTGCCAGCAGCCTGGCAGCGGGGTCACCCCTCCACTTT	CASSLAAGSPLHF
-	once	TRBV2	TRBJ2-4	TGTGCCAGCAGTGAGGCAGCCAAAAACATTCAGTACTTC	CASSEAAKNIQYF
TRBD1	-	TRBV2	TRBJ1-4	TGTGCCAGCAATGGACAGGGATTGATAGCGACTAATGAAAAACTGTTTTTT	CASNGQGLIATNEKLFF
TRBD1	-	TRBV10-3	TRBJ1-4	TGTGCCATCAGTACCGACAGGGCCATATCCTCTACTAATGAAAAACTGTTTTTT	CAISTDRAISSTNEKLFF
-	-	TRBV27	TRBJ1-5	TGTGCCAGCAGTTTCAGGGGCAACAATCAGCCCCAGCATTTT	CASSFRGNNQPQHF
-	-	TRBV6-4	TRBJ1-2	TGTGCCAGCAGCCAGACAGGAACTAACTATGGCTACACCTTC	CASSQTGTNYGYTF
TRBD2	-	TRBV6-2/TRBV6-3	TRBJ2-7	TGTGCCAGCAGTTACGAGGGACTAGCTTCCTACGAGCAGTACTTC	CASSYEGLASYEQYF
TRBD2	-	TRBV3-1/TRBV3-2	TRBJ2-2	TGTGCCAGCAGCCCGACTAGCCTTCCCACCGGGGAGCTGTTTTTT	CASSPTSLPTGELFF
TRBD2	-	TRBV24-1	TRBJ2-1	TGTGCCACCAGTGGATTAGGGACTAGCGGGTCGAATGAGCAGTTCTTC	CATSGLGTSGSNEQFF